The 4 T cell receptor beta chains given below trace back to one sample, sequenced in a study of shared clonotypes between healthy human individuals. Profiling relied on immunoSEQ multiplex PCR, and the TCRdb table lists in-frame clones only, not all of them. The sample includes some 2,000,000 clones, roughly 95% seen only once; the top ten take over 0.1%. The sequenced sample was naive CD4+ T cells sorted from blood. Subset reported: CD45RA+ positively selected. All receptors come from a man aged 18-30 years in good health.

The CDR3 bases are TGTGCCAGCTCACCGACTAGCGGGGGGGCCAGTGAGCAGTTCTTC. Amino acids: CASSPTSGGASEQFF. The chain has TRBV18 and TRBJ2-1; 14 bases match TRBD2. The germline V gene encodes CDR1 KGHSH and CDR2 LQKENI. The CDR3 extends over 15 amino acids. V trimming: 3 bases; J trimming: 9 bases; junction bases outside the gene matches: 4.

CDR3 coding DNA: TGCGCCAGCAGTGTGGACAGAGATCAGCCCCAGCATTTT. It yields the protein CASSVDRDQPQHF. V usage is TRBV10-2 and J usage is TRBJ1-5; perhaps TRBD1 as D (6 bases). Germline V gene lookup returns CDR1 WSHSY and CDR2 SAAADI. This CDR3 has 13 residues. V shed 4 bases and J shed 5 bases, with 9 bases lying between them.

The rearrangement links TRBV7-6 to TRBJ1-1, with D tentatively TRBD1 (6 bases). CDR1 SGHVS and CDR2 FNYEAQ come from the germline V gene. The CDR3 totals 14 residues. V was clipped by 2 bases and J by 3 bases, with 10 bases between them. CDR3 amino acids: CASSLTQGYTEAFF. CDR3 nucleotides: TGTGCCAGCAGCTTAACACAGGGTTACACTGAAGCTTTCTTT.

This chain links TRBV4-2 with TRBJ1-6; TRBD1 matches at 7 bases. Germline V gene sequence: CDR1 LGHNA, CDR2 YNFKEQ. The CDR3 sequence is 16 residues long. V lost 4 bases and J lost 3; bases outside the gene matches: 6. The CDR3 bases are TGTGCCAGCAGCCGACACACAGGGGACTATAATTCACCCCTCCACTTT. Translation gives CASSRHTGDYNSPLHF.